The 25 T cell receptor beta chains presented below share a single source sample, sequenced in a study of T cells expressing NK-cell markers. Using the 5' RACE reads, TCRdb records one entry per CDR3 protein without DNA. The sample includes 150,000 or so distinct CDR3 sequences. The sample comprised blood T cells: a sorted CD56 or NKG2C T cell subset, CD4+ or CD8+ T cells, or bulk PBMC T cells (not recorded which). The source of these receptors is a woman aged 45 to 65 in good health.

The CDR3 loop reads CASTDSPGELFF. The chain recombines TRBV7-9 with TRBJ2-2. This CDR3 comprises 12 residues. Germline loops: CDR1 SEHNR, CDR2 FQNEAQ (reference sequence).

V is TRBV20-1 and J is TRBJ2-3; TCRdb reports TRBD1, a call that lacks DNA to check it against. Germline loops: CDR1 DFQATT, CDR2 SNEGSKA (reference sequence). CDR3 size: 17 residues. The CDR3 reads CSARDPGGLEPRDTQYF.

The V and J genes are TRBV12-3 or TRBV12-4 and TRBJ2-5; TCRdb proposes TRBD1, but this gene call is untestable without DNA. The CDR3 has 14 residues. CDR3 in amino acids: CASSGPQGQETQYF.

The chain couples TRBV7-9 to TRBJ2-1; lacking DNA, the TRBD2 call made by TCRdb goes unchecked. The CDR3 has 17 amino acids. From germline, CDR1 is SEHNR and CDR2 FQNEAQ (reference sequence). The CDR3 protein is CASSLRLAGKFNNEQFF.

This chain links TRBV19 with TRBJ2-2; TCRdb indicates TRBD1, and absent DNA this call remains unverified. The CDR3 runs to 13 residues. CDR1 and CDR2 from the germline V gene are LNHDA and SQIVND (reference sequence). This chain's CDR3 is CATRTGVVGELFF.

The chain links TRBV13 to TRBJ1-1; the D gene TCRdb calls, TRBD1, cannot be checked with no DNA. Per the germline V gene, CDR1 is PRHDT and CDR2 is FYEKMQ (reference sequence). This CDR3 region has 14 residues. CDR3 in amino acids: CASSGATGNTEAFF. Complete variable domain (other parts from reference TRBV13 and TRBJ1-1): AAGVIQSPRHLIKEKRETATLKCYPIPRHDTVYWYQQGPGQDPQFLISFYEKMQSDKGSIPDRFSAQQFSDYHSELNMSSLELGDSALYFCASSGATGNTEAFFGQGTRLTVV.

This chain joins TRBV29-1 and TRBJ1-2. The CDR3 runs 17 residues. Germline CDR1 and CDR2: SQVTM and ANQGSEA. CDR3 amino acids: CSVEDIIEDGDNYGYTF.

This chain uses TRBV20-1 with TRBJ1-5; TCRdb proposes TRBD1, but this gene call is untestable without DNA. CDR1 DFQATT and CDR2 SNEGSKA come from the germline V gene (reference sequence). The CDR3 length is 14 residues. This CDR3 reads CSARETGGRQPQHF.

V and J are TRBV7-3 and TRBJ2-1; TCRdb designates TRBD1, a call that cannot be tested without DNA. The CDR3 length is 15 residues. In germline, CDR1 is SGHTA, CDR2 FQGTGA. The CDR3 region is CASSWTPGPGNEQFF.

The chain employs TRBV19 and TRBJ2-7; TCRdb returns TRBD2, unconfirmable since there is no DNA. CDR3 size: 18 residues. Per the germline V gene, CDR1 is LNHDA and CDR2 is SQIVND (reference sequence). CDR3 protein: CASSAIGTSGPGTYEQYF.

The V and J genes are TRBV24-1 and TRBJ2-7; TCRdb indicates TRBD1, and absent DNA this call remains unverified. This CDR3 has 12 residues. Germline-derived CDR1 and CDR2 are KGHDR and SFDVKD. The CDR3 here is CATSGQYYEQYF.

The CDR3 loop is CASSLRTGTDTQYF. The rearrangement joins TRBV5-1 to TRBJ2-3. Germline-derived CDR1 and CDR2 are SGHRS and YFSETQ. This CDR3 is 14 amino acids long. Filled out from reference TRBV5-1 and TRBJ2-3, the complete variable domain reads KAGVTQTPRYLIKTRGQQVTLSCSPISGHRSVSWYQQTPGQGLQFLFEYFSETQRNKGNFPGRFSGRQFSNSRSEMNVSTLELGDSALYLCASSLRTGTDTQYFGPGTRLTVL.

The V and J genes are TRBV7-9 and TRBJ2-7; checking the TCRdb D call of TRBD1 is not possible without DNA. The germline V gene has CDR1 SEHNR and CDR2 FQNEAQ (reference sequence). CDR3 length: 13 residues. The CDR3 loop reads CASSFPGHYEQYF.

The chain combines TRBV10-3 with TRBJ2-1; no DNA is available, so the TRBD1 call from TCRdb remains unchecked. This CDR3 has 16 amino acids. The germline CDR1 and CDR2 sequences are ENHRY and SYGVKD. CDR3 protein: CAISERTGEKDNEQFF.

The chain recombines TRBV2 with TRBJ1-4; the TRBD1 assignment by TCRdb is unverifiable without DNA. The length of the CDR3 is 15 residues. Looked up from germline, CDR1 is SNHLY and CDR2 is FYNNEI. CDR3 sequence reads: CASIGGFRADEKLFF.

The V call is TRBV12-5, the J call TRBJ1-1. Germline V lookup: CDR1 LGHNT, CDR2 FRNRAP. The CDR3 contains 14 residues. The CDR3 sequence is CASGLPQTNTEAFF.

The chain recombines TRBV27 with TRBJ1-5. This CDR3 spans 14 amino acids. CDR1 is MNHEY and CDR2 is SMNVEV in the germline V gene (reference sequence). The CDR3 sequence: CASSPKRWAQPQHF.

This sequence joins TRBV7-3 and TRBJ2-6. The CDR3 has 15 residues. Germline CDR1 is SGHTA and CDR2 is FQGTGA. CDR3 region: CASSLTGSGANVLTF.

This chain connects TRBV3-1 to TRBJ2-7; without DNA, the TCRdb call of TRBD2 cannot be checked. The CDR3 length is 17 residues. Per the germline V gene, CDR1 is LGHDT and CDR2 is YNNKEL (reference sequence). Here the CDR3 reads CASSQVPMVLPYYEQYF.

This rearrangement joins TRBV7-8 to TRBJ1-5; the D gene TCRdb calls, TRBD1, cannot be checked with no DNA. CDR1 and CDR2 (germline): SGHVS, FQNEAQ. The CDR3 sequence is 16 residues long. Here the CDR3 reads CASSSYGTGSNQPQHF.

This rearrangement joins TRBV7-9 to TRBJ1-1; TCRdb picks TRBD1, but there is no DNA to check that call. CDR1 is SEHNR, CDR2 FQNEAQ, per germline (reference sequence). CDR3 length equals 15 residues. CDR3 sequence: CASSPNTGLSTEAFF.

V and J are TRBV9 and TRBJ2-5; the TRBD2 assignment by TCRdb is unverifiable without DNA. The CDR3 contains 14 residues. Germline values: CDR1 SGDLS, CDR2 YYNGEE. This chain's CDR3 is CASSPRASEETQYF.

This CDR3 is CASSLAPQGSNEKLFF. The chain has TRBV5-1 and TRBJ1-4; TCRdb's D gene call, TRBD1, goes unchecked for lack of DNA. Germline V gene lookup returns CDR1 SGHRS and CDR2 YFSETQ. The CDR3 spans 16 residues.

The CDR3 sequence is CASSSQSRWSYNEQFF. The chain joins TRBV13 to TRBJ2-1. Germline CDR1 PRHDT, CDR2 FYEKMQ (reference sequence). The CDR3 covers 16 residues.

The chain links TRBV7-9 to TRBJ1-1; TCRdb's D call, TRBD1, is unchecked because there is no DNA. CDR3 length: 14 amino acids. Germline CDR1 and CDR2: SEHNR and FQNEAQ (reference sequence). CDR3 residues: CASSPGQGDSEAFF. Based on the CDR3 plus reference TRBV7-9 and TRBJ1-1, the full variable domain is DTGVSQNPRHKITKRGQNVTFRCDPISEHNRLYWYRQTLGQGPEFLTYFQNEAQLEKSRLLSDRFSAERPKGSFSTLEIQRTEQGDSAMYLCASSPGQGDSEAFFGQGTRLTVV.